The subject of this entry is one T cell receptor beta chain. The authors' processing: ImmunoSEQ supplied junction-only sequences lacking quality scores, so filtering was different. Some clones are missing from TCRdb's copy, which holds only in-frame ones; the method was immunoSEQ multiplex PCR. That table is the source of V, J and clone size, and D and trimming were worked out from the DNA. The sample lists 740,000 or so clones, around four fifths occurring once. The sample originates from a study of shared clonotypes between healthy human individuals. The CDR3 consists of 13 residues. The ends were cut back, 6 bases at V and 8 bases at J, with 16 bases in the middle. Germline lookup yields CDR1 MNHNY and CDR2 SVGAGI (reference sequence). Recent acute infections and vaccinations were absent in the healthy HIV-negative adult donors. Subsets obtained from CD4+ cells comprised CD45RA+ naive and CD45RA-negative memory cells.

The sequence was collected from a woman in her 30s in good health. Specimen: memory CD4+ T cells sorted from blood. Described subset: CD45RA-negative fraction. The chain employs TRBV6-6 and TRBJ1-1; no clear D gene. CDR3 protein: CASSSTVPREAFF. The CDR3 DNA reads TGTGCCAGCAGCTCGACGGTGCCTAGGGAAGCTTTCTTT.